Shown below are 13 T cell receptor beta chains from a single sample sequenced in a study of T cell repertoires in cytomegalovirus infection. TCRdb ran MiXCR on the reads and lists one entry per CDR3 protein. This sample carries about 150,000 distinct CDR3 sequences, around a quarter of them seen once, and the ten largest clones take around 9.9%. Sequenced sample: PBMCs. The origin of the receptors is a human donor in good health (CMV status not recorded). Some clones in this sample may be carry-over from other donors' samples.

The chain has TRBV5-1 and TRBJ2-5; 8 bases are a match to TRBD2. CDR1 is SGHRS and CDR2 is YFSETQ in the germline V gene. The J segment lost 0 bases and the V segment lost 8 bases, leaving 12 bases of the junction unmatched. The CDR3 loop spans 16 amino acids. The DNA of the CDR3 is TGCGCCAGTCGGACTAGCTCCGCCTTGTACCAAGAGACCCAGTACTTC. This encodes CASRTSSALYQETQYF. Drawing the rest from reference TRBV5-1 and TRBJ2-5, the complete variable domain is KAGVTQTPRYLIKTRGQQVTLSCSPISGHRSVSWYQQTPGQGLQFLFEYFSETQRNKGNFPGRFSGRQFSNSRSEMNVSTLELGDSALYLCASRTSSALYQETQYFGPGTRLLVL.

In this sample, this clonotype turned up many times. This chain's CDR3 is CASSLEARGTDTQYF. CDR3 coding DNA: TGTGCCAGCAGCTTAGAGGCCAGGGGCACAGATACGCAGTATTTT. The chain is built from TRBV7-2 and TRBJ2-3; tentatively, D is TRBD1 (5 bases). Looked up from germline, CDR1 is SGHTA and CDR2 is FQGNSA. The V gene lost 1 base and the J gene lost 1 base, with 9 bases spanning the gap. CDR3 length: 15 residues.

This clonotype was seen many times. The chain employs TRBV7-2 and TRBJ1-2; possible D gene TRBD1, 5 bases. Germline V gene lookup returns CDR1 SGHTA and CDR2 FQGNSA. The CDR3 contains 13 residues. V lost 5 bases, J lost 5 bases, and 12 bases lay in between. The CDR3 DNA reads TGTGCCAGCAGCCTGGGACCGGATTATGGCTACACCTTC. As protein: CASSLGPDYGYTF.

Many counts were recorded for this clonotype. The rearrangement links TRBV28 to TRBJ1-2, with TRBD1 as a possible D gene (5 bases). CDR3 length: 16 residues. V was cut by 3 bases and J by 3 bases, with 17 bases left in between. Germline V CDR1 and CDR2: MDHEN, SYDVKM. The CDR3 loop reads CASSLGPREAYYGYTF. In DNA form, the CDR3 reads TGTGCCAGCAGTTTGGGACCTAGGGAAGCCTACTATGGCTACACCTTC.

Many counts were recorded for this clonotype. The genes are TRBV20-1 and TRBJ2-4; weak D call: TRBD1 (6 bases). The CDR3 loop spans 14 amino acids. V shed 5 bases and J shed 0 bases, with 11 bases lying between them. From germline, CDR1 is DFQATT and CDR2 SNEGSKA (reference sequence). The CDR3 loop reads CSAPQGLAKNIQYF. The CDR3 region has the DNA TGCAGTGCTCCCCAGGGGTTAGCCAAAAACATTCAGTACTTC.

This clonotype was counted a few times. The gene calls are TRBV4-1 and TRBJ2-2; tentatively, D is TRBD2 (6 bases). V was cut by 4 bases and J by 6 bases, with 18 bases left in between. Germline CDR1 reads MGHRA; CDR2 reads YSYEKL. This CDR3 spans 16 amino acids. As DNA, the CDR3 is TGCGCCAGCAGCCTGAAGAGCACTAGCTCCGCCGGGGAGCTGTTTTTT. Translating it yields CASSLKSTSSAGELFF.

This clonotype was counted at least ten times. This chain joins TRBV7-6 and TRBJ2-1; the D call may be TRBD1 or TRBD2 (5 bases each). Germline loops: CDR1 SGHVS, CDR2 FNYEAQ. V shed 4 bases and J shed 4 bases, with 14 bases lying between them. The CDR3 contains 15 residues. The CDR3 loop is CASSSGTQGYNEQFF. In DNA, the CDR3 is TGTGCCAGCAGCTCCGGGACGCAGGGTTACAATGAGCAGTTCTTC.

Judged by abundance, this clonotype is medium-sized. This rearrangement joins TRBV7-2 to TRBJ1-2; D is unresolved. The germline CDR1 and CDR2 sequences are SGHTA and FQGNSA. V lost 1 base and J lost 8, with 8 bases in between. The CDR3 contains 12 residues. CDR3 protein: CASSLGGTGYTF. The CDR3 DNA follows: TGTGCCAGCAGCTTAGGTGGCACCGGCTACACCTTC.

In DNA form, the CDR3 reads TGTGCCAGCAGCTTATTGACGGGACTCAACACCGGGGAGCTGTTTTTT. It encodes CASSLLTGLNTGELFF. The chain recombines TRBV11-2 with TRBJ2-2; D perhaps matches TRBD2 (6 bases). V shed 2 bases and J shed 2 bases, with 12 bases lying between them. The CDR3 runs 16 residues. Per the germline V gene, CDR1 is SGHAT and CDR2 is FQNNGV.

The sample holds a few counts of this clonotype. The chain couples TRBV20-1 to TRBJ2-1; the D gene is possibly TRBD2 (5 bases). Germline CDR1 and CDR2: DFQATT and SNEGSKA (reference sequence). The CDR3 extends over 14 amino acids. With 3 bases removed from V and 7 bases from J, the gap between germline ends came to 16 bases. CDR3 protein: CSARIGETGNEQFF. In nucleotides, the CDR3 is TGCAGTGCTAGGATTGGGGAGACCGGTAATGAGCAGTTCTTC.

Concerning this clonotype: Possible read error: a much larger clone is one base away. The chain joins TRBV7-6 to TRBJ2-5; maybe TRBD2 (5 bases). There are 16 residues in the CDR3. Germline V gives CDR1 SGHVS, CDR2 FNYEAQ. Here the CDR3 reads CASRSSEGVSQGTQYF. In nucleotides, the CDR3 is TGTGCCAGCAGATCGAGCGAGGGAGTCAGCCAAGGGACCCAGTACTTC.

The sample holds many counts of this clonotype. The CDR3: CASSLASGVTQETQYF. CDR3 DNA: TGTGCCAGCAGCTTAGCGAGCGGGGTGACCCAAGAGACCCAGTACTTC. The chain carries TRBV7-2 and TRBJ2-5, with 7 bases aligning to TRBD2. This CDR3 spans 16 amino acids. Looked up from germline, CDR1 is SGHTA and CDR2 is FQGNSA. J gave up 1 base and V 0 bases, and 5 bases lay outside the gene matches. The complete variable domain, with remaining parts taken from reference TRBV7-2 and TRBJ2-5, reads GAGVSQSPSNKVTEKGKDVELRCDPISGHTALYWYRQSLGQGLEFLIYFQGNSAPDKSGLPSDRFSAERTGGSVSTLTIQRTQQEDSAVYLCASSLASGVTQETQYFGPGTRLLVL.

For the CDR3, the DNA is TGTGCCAGCAGCTTGGAGAGTAGCGGGGAGCTGTTTTTT. Its protein is CASSLESSGELFF. This chain connects TRBV5-4 to TRBJ2-2, with D hard to call. V gave up 0 bases and J gave up 7 bases, with 7 bases separating them. The CDR3 spans 13 residues. Germline V lookup: CDR1 SGHNT, CDR2 YYREEE (reference sequence). The full variable domain, with the rest looked up from reference TRBV5-4 and TRBJ2-2, is ETGVTQSPTHLIKTRGQQVTLRCSSQSGHNTVSWYQQALGQGPQFIFQYYREEENGRGNFPPRFSGLQFPNYSSELNVNALELDDSALYLCASSLESSGELFFGEGSRLTVL.